Shown below are 25 T cell receptor beta chains from a single sample sequenced in a study of neurological immune-mediated disorders. TCRdb independently ran MiXCR on the 5' RACE reads; one entry per CDR3 protein. The sample includes about 46,000 distinct CDR3 sequences, 1.9% of them seen just once. Material: PBMCs. These receptor sequences come from a woman aged 40 to 55 with multiple sclerosis.

This clonotype came up many times. V usage is TRBV10-2 and J usage is TRBJ2-3; the match to TRBD1 covers 7 bases. Germline loops: CDR1 WSHSY, CDR2 SAAADI. The CDR3 runs 16 residues. The ends lost 6 bases at V and 3 bases at J; junction bases unmatched: 12. CDR3 region: CASRHRRGQGTDTQYF. The CDR3 coding sequence is TGCGCCAGCAGGCACCGTAGGGGGCAGGGTACAGATACGCAGTATTTT.

This clonotype was counted ten times or more. The rearrangement uses TRBV18 and TRBJ1-1; 7 bases align to TRBD1. The CDR3 sequence is 12 residues long. The germline V gene encodes CDR1 KGHSH and CDR2 LQKENI. With 4 bases clipped from V and 8 bases from J, the junction kept 4 bases outside the gene matches. The CDR3 here is CASSQGTEEAFF. Written as DNA, the CDR3 is TGTGCCAGCTCACAGGGGACAGAAGAAGCTTTCTTT.

In this sample, this clonotype turned up many times. The chain uses TRBV7-2 and TRBJ2-2; D is ambiguous. CDR3 length equals 14 residues. Trimming removed 1 base at V and 3 bases at J, with 6 bases between. CDR1 is SGHTA and CDR2 is FQGNSA in the germline V gene. CDR3 nucleotide sequence: TGTGCCAGCAGCTTAGACACGTACACCGGGGAGCTGTTTTTT. Translation gives CASSLDTYTGELFF.

This clonotype appeared many times. For the CDR3, the DNA is TGCGCCAGCAGCCCGCAGACAGGGGGAGACGAAAAACTGTTTTTT. Its translation: CASSPQTGGDEKLFF. V is TRBV5-1 and J is TRBJ1-4; 9 bases align to TRBD1. This CDR3 contains 15 residues. J gave up 8 bases and V 4 bases, and 9 bases lay outside the gene matches. In germline, CDR1 is SGHRS, CDR2 YFSETQ.

This clonotype has at least ten counts. The chain uses TRBV15 and TRBJ2-3; possible D gene TRBD1, 6 bases. Trimming stripped 8 bases from V and 7 bases from J, with 16 bases between. The germline CDR1 and CDR2 sequences are LNHNV and YYDKDF (reference sequence). The CDR3 totals 13 residues. The CDR3 reads CATARQGLNTQYF. The DNA for the CDR3 is TGTGCCACCGCTAGGCAGGGGCTAAATACGCAGTATTTT.

This clonotype was detected many times. CDR3 in amino acids: CASSLFLINQPQHF. CDR3 bases: TGTGCCAGCAGCTTGTTTCTGATCAATCAGCCCCAGCATTTT. V gene TRBV5-6 combines with J gene TRBJ1-5; D gene ambiguous. V lost 1 base and J 3 bases, leaving 8 bases between the germline ends. This CDR3 spans 14 amino acids. CDR1 SGHDT and CDR2 YYEEEE come from the germline V gene. The variable domain in full, completed from reference TRBV5-6 and TRBJ1-5, reads DAGVTQSPTHLIKTRGQQVTLRCSPKSGHDTVSWYQQALGQGPQFIFQYYEEEERQRGNFPDRFSGHQFPNYSSELNVNALLLGDSALYLCASSLFLINQPQHFGDGTRLSIL.

This clonotype was detected ten times or more. This chain uses TRBV2 with TRBJ2-4; D not resolved. The CDR3 has 15 amino acids. From germline, CDR1 is SNHLY and CDR2 FYNNEI. V lost 7 bases and J 6 bases, leaving 19 bases between the germline ends. The CDR3 bases are TGTGCCAGCAATACCGAGGCCTCCCTGGGAAACATTCAGTACTTC. Residues: CASNTEASLGNIQYF.

This clonotype has a count of ten or more. The chain recombines TRBV7-9 with TRBJ1-6; 10 bases agree with TRBD1. The CDR3 totals 15 residues. Looked up from germline, CDR1 is SEHNR and CDR2 is FQNEAQ (reference sequence). Trimming at V came to 10 bases and at J to 3 bases, leaving 6 bases not matched to a gene. DNA for the CDR3: TGTGCCACCGGGACAGGGGCGTTCTATAATTCACCCCTCCACTTT. Its translation is CATGTGAFYNSPLHF. The variable domain in full, completed from reference TRBV7-9 and TRBJ1-6, reads DTGVSQNPRHKITKRGQNVTFRCDPISEHNRLYWYRQTLGQGPEFLTYFQNEAQLEKSRLLSDRFSAERPKGSFSTLEIQRTEQGDSAMYLCATGTGAFYNSPLHFGNGTRLTVT.

This clonotype was recorded many times. This chain links TRBV12-3 or TRBV12-4 with TRBJ1-1, with D unresolved. There are 12 residues in the CDR3. V lost 8 bases and J lost 2, with 9 bases in between. CDR3 region: CASAQTNTEAFF. In DNA, the CDR3 is TGTGCCAGCGCGCAGACCAACACTGAAGCTTTCTTT.

This clonotype was observed many times. The chain joins TRBV9 to TRBJ1-2; 9 positions agree with TRBD1. CDR3 length: 14 residues. In germline, CDR1 is SGDLS, CDR2 YYNGEE. Unmatched junction bases numbered 1, after V lost 3 bases and J lost 1 base. The CDR3 coding sequence is TGTGCCAGCAGCGCGGGACAGGGTAACTATGGCTACACCTTC. It codes for CASSAGQGNYGYTF. Filled out from reference TRBV9 and TRBJ1-2, the complete variable domain reads DSGVTQTPKHLITATGQRVTLRCSPRSGDLSVYWYQQSLDQGLQFLIQYYNGEERAKGNILERFSAQQFPDLHSELNLSSLELGDSALYFCASSAGQGNYGYTFGSGTRLTVV.

The chain is built from TRBV18 and TRBJ2-3; D tentatively reads TRBD1 or TRBD2 (5 bases each). Germline V gene data show CDR1 as KGHSH and CDR2 as LQKENI. Trimming took 2 bases from V and 0 from J, leaving 12 bases between them. There are 16 residues in the CDR3. The CDR3: CASSPDGTISTDTQYF. The CDR3 DNA is TGTGCCAGCTCACCAGATGGGACCATAAGCACAGATACGCAGTATTTT.

The V call is TRBV5-1, the J call TRBJ1-1; D might be TRBD1 (5 bases). There are 13 residues in the CDR3. The V end was cut by 0 bases, the J end by 4 bases, with 7 bases between. Germline V gives CDR1 SGHRS, CDR2 YFSETQ. The CDR3: CASSLEGSTEAFF. The CDR3, as DNA: TGCGCCAGCAGCTTGGAGGGGTCCACTGAAGCTTTCTTT.

This clonotype was seen repeatedly, ten times or more. V usage is TRBV5-1 and J usage is TRBJ1-2, with D maybe TRBD1 (6 bases). Germline-derived CDR1 and CDR2 are SGHRS and YFSETQ. V was pared by 3 bases and J by 5 bases, with 17 bases between. The CDR3 runs 15 residues. The CDR3 coding sequence is TGCGCCAGCAGCTGGACAGAGGGAGCCCCATATGGCTACACCTTC. Its translation is CASSWTEGAPYGYTF.

This clonotype was recorded many times. The CDR3 sequence: CSARRDRGRSGSYNEQFF. CDR3 coding DNA: TGCAGTGCCCGGCGGGACAGGGGGCGATCGGGCTCCTACAATGAGCAGTTCTTC. V usage is TRBV20-1 and J usage is TRBJ2-1; 12 bases line up with TRBD1. V was clipped by 6 bases and J by 0 bases; unmatched bases: 12. The CDR3 is 18 residues long. Germline V lookup: CDR1 DFQATT, CDR2 SNEGSKA (reference sequence).

This clonotype has a count of ten or more. This chain connects TRBV10-3 to TRBJ1-2; no clear D. Germline V lookup: CDR1 ENHRY, CDR2 SYGVKD. V lost 3 bases, J lost 1 base, and 9 bases lay in between. The length of the CDR3 is 14 residues. The CDR3 DNA reads TGTGCCATCAGTGATGGATTTAATAACTATGGCTACACCTTC. Protein: CAISDGFNNYGYTF.

In its sample, this clonotype was seen many times. This chain links TRBV25-1 with TRBJ2-1, with a weak D call TRBD1 (6 bases). Germline V gives CDR1 MGHDK, CDR2 SYGVNS. CDR3 length: 14 residues. V lost 8 bases and J lost 5, with 16 bases in between. The CDR3, as DNA: TGTGCCAGCTCCTCTCTAGGGGGAGACAATGAGCAGTTCTTC. This codes for CASSSLGGDNEQFF.

This clonotype was picked up many times. V is TRBV10-3 and J is TRBJ2-7, with 10 bases aligning to TRBD1. CDR1 and CDR2 (germline): ENHRY, SYGVKD. The CDR3 extends over 15 amino acids. V lost 6 bases to trimming and J lost 7 bases; unmatched junction nucleotides: 12. CDR3 region: CAIRDPGQGTREQYF. The CDR3 DNA reads TGTGCCATCAGGGACCCGGGACAGGGGACTAGAGAGCAGTACTTC.

This clonotype was counted many times. V usage is TRBV7-9 and J usage is TRBJ2-7, with D unresolved. Trimming removed 1 base from V and 0 bases from J, with 7 bases in between. Germline V gene lookup returns CDR1 SEHNR and CDR2 FQNEAQ (reference sequence). The CDR3 runs to 14 residues. The CDR3 sequence: CASSLGSSSYEQYF. The CDR3 bases are TGTGCCAGCAGCTTAGGGAGTTCCTCCTACGAGCAGTACTTC.

This clonotype was seen at least ten times. The chain has TRBV18 and TRBJ2-7, with 8 bases fitting TRBD1. Germline V gene sequence: CDR1 KGHSH, CDR2 LQKENI. The V segment lost 5 bases and the J segment 3 bases; nucleotides outside the gene matches: 6. This CDR3 region has 14 residues. CDR3 in amino acids: CASSWTGTNYEQYF. The CDR3 nucleotides read TGTGCCAGCTCATGGACAGGGACGAACTACGAGCAGTACTTC.

This clonotype was found many times. The chain has TRBV12-3 or TRBV12-4 and TRBJ1-1, with D unresolved. Trimming took off 7 bases at V and 5 bases at J, with 11 bases between the two ends. This CDR3 region has 12 residues. The CDR3 sequence is CASTDRVTEAFF. Here the CDR3 DNA reads TGTGCCAGCACCGACCGGGTTACTGAAGCTTTCTTT.

At least ten counts were recorded for this clonotype. The chain links TRBV5-4 to TRBJ1-1; D is undetermined. Trimming cost V 0 bases and J 0 bases, with 3 bases left between them. The CDR3 spans 13 residues. Germline assignment: CDR1 SGHNT and CDR2 YYREEE (reference sequence). CDR3 sequence reads: CASSLEVNTEAFF. CDR3 DNA sequence: TGTGCCAGCAGCTTGGAAGTGAACACTGAAGCTTTCTTT.

This clonotype was found many times. This rearrangement joins TRBV20-1 to TRBJ2-7; 9 nucleotides match TRBD2. CDR3 size: 17 residues. Trimming cost V 0 bases and J 2 bases; bases outside gene matches: 11. The germline V gene has CDR1 DFQATT and CDR2 SNEGSKA (reference sequence). In DNA form, the CDR3 reads TGCAGTGCTAGAGATTATCTTAGCGGGGGCGCTACCTACGAGCAGTACTTC. Its protein is CSARDYLSGGATYEQYF.

This clonotype was found many times. This chain connects TRBV3-1 to TRBJ2-2, with D unclear. The CDR3 spans 13 residues. V lost 2 bases, J lost 9 bases, and 10 bases lay in between. Looked up from germline, CDR1 is LGHDT and CDR2 is YNNKEL (reference sequence). CDR3 loop: CASSQRSERELFF. DNA for the CDR3: TGTGCCAGCAGCCAACGCTCTGAAAGGGAGCTGTTTTTT.

This clonotype was recorded at least ten times. V is TRBV18 and J is TRBJ2-1, with D hard to call. Deletions cut 3 bases from V and 5 bases from J, with 5 bases between. CDR3 length: 12 residues. Germline V lookup: CDR1 KGHSH, CDR2 LQKENI. The chain's CDR3 is CASSPLDNEQFF. As DNA, the CDR3 is TGTGCCAGCTCACCCCTGGACAATGAGCAGTTCTTC.

This clonotype was counted at least ten times. The V gene is TRBV10-3, the J gene TRBJ2-7; no definite D call. Trimming stripped 3 bases from V and 7 bases from J, with 7 bases between. The CDR3 sequence is 11 residues long. CDR1 ENHRY and CDR2 SYGVKD come from the germline V gene. The DNA of the CDR3 is TGTGCCATCAGTGATCTAGGGGAGCAGTACTTC. Amino acid sequence: CAISDLGEQYF.